The 22 T cell receptor beta chains presented below share a single source sample, sequenced in a study of blood T cell repertoires in COVID-19. Here immunoSEQ multiplex PCR was the method, and the copy in TCRdb shows in-frame clones only, minus some. The sample lists about 140,000 clones, approximately 81% occurring once. Specimen: peripheral blood. The source of these receptors is a human donor with acute or convalescent COVID-19. The donor label of this sample is uncertain.

The chain recombines TRBV19 with TRBJ2-1; TRBD1 matches 9 bases. Germline loops: CDR1 LNHDA, CDR2 SQIVND (reference sequence). The CDR3 contains 16 residues. Unmatched junction bases numbered 8, after V lost 0 bases and J lost 8 bases. Written as DNA, the CDR3 is TGTGCCAGTAGTATAGATGCCGGGACAGGGTTAGATGAGCAGTTCTTC. Protein sequence: CASSIDAGTGLDEQFF. Full variable domain (missing parts from reference TRBV19 and TRBJ2-1): DGGITQSPKYLFRKEGQNVTLSCEQNLNHDAMYWYRQDPGQGLRLIYYSQIVNDFQKGDIAEGYSVSREKKESFPLTVTSAQKNPTAFYLCASSIDAGTGLDEQFFGPGTRLTVL.

This rearrangement joins TRBV7-9 to TRBJ2-7; TRBD1 is a possible D gene (6 bases). V was trimmed by 5 bases and J by 5 bases, leaving 16 bases between them. CDR1 is SEHNR, CDR2 FQNEAQ, per germline (reference sequence). The CDR3 sequence is 14 residues long. The CDR3 sequence: CASSHRTETHEQYV. In nucleotides, the CDR3 is TGTGCCAGCAGCCATCGGACAGAAACCCACGAGCAGTACGTC.

The chain uses TRBV19 and TRBJ1-1; a weak D match, TRBD1 (5 bases). Germline loops: CDR1 LNHDA, CDR2 SQIVND (reference sequence). CDR3 length: 15 amino acids. Trimming took off 5 bases at V and 1 base at J, with 14 bases between the two ends. The CDR3 loop reads CASSSQSGGNTEAFF. The CDR3 coding sequence is TGTGCCAGTAGTTCCCAGTCCGGGGGGAACACTGAAGCTTTCTTT.

The chain couples TRBV18 to TRBJ2-7, with 10 bases that match TRBD1. Germline V gene data show CDR1 as KGHSH and CDR2 as LQKENI. V gave up 0 bases and J gave up 5 bases; unmatched junction bases: 4. This CDR3 contains 15 residues. CDR3 amino acids: CASSPPGQGPHEQYF. DNA for the CDR3: TGTGCCAGCTCACCACCGGGACAGGGGCCCCACGAGCAGTACTTC.

About this clone: The junction shows a germline mismatch at one end, possibly a read error. The chain recombines TRBV7-2 with TRBJ1-5, with 10 bases lining up with TRBD1. The CDR3 has 15 residues. CDR1 is SGHTA and CDR2 is FQGNSA in the germline V gene. CDR3: CASSLGGTGASERVF. The CDR3 coding sequence is TGTGCCAGCAGCTTAGGGGGGACAGGGGCATCAGAAAGGGTTTTT.

This clone was observed a few times. The chain employs TRBV19 and TRBJ1-2; D is perhaps TRBD1 (6 bases). Germline lookup yields CDR1 LNHDA and CDR2 SQIVND (reference sequence). The CDR3 runs to 13 residues. V was cut by 6 bases and J by 1 base, with 9 bases left in between. CDR3 sequence reads: CASRDRDNYGYTF. CDR3 bases: TGTGCCAGTAGGGACAGAGATAACTATGGCTACACCTTC.

V gene TRBV7-2 combines with J gene TRBJ1-3; D is ambiguous. The germline V gene encodes CDR1 SGHTA and CDR2 FQGNSA. Trimming removed 2 bases at V and 0 bases at J, with 14 bases between. There are 17 residues in the CDR3. DNA of the CDR3: TGTGCCAGCAGCTTACGCTTATCACTTTACTCTGGAAACACCATATATTTT. Encoded protein: CASSLRLSLYSGNTIYF.

This clone appeared a single time. The chain recombines TRBV27 with TRBJ2-4, with D perhaps TRBD2 (6 bases). V lost 4 bases and J 7 bases, leaving 17 bases between the germline ends. CDR3 length: 15 residues. In germline, CDR1 is MNHEY, CDR2 SMNVEV (reference sequence). DNA for the CDR3: TGTGCCAGCAGTTCCCCCCGGGGGTATAGCAACATTCAGTACTTC. Translated: CASSSPRGYSNIQYF.

The V gene is TRBV2, the J gene TRBJ1-5; possibly TRBD1 for D (5 bases). In germline, CDR1 is SNHLY, CDR2 FYNNEI. The CDR3 length is 13 residues. V was cut by 4 bases and J by 7 bases, with 11 bases left in between. This CDR3 reads CASSASRAQPQHF. The CDR3 DNA is TGTGCCAGCAGTGCCAGCAGGGCCCAGCCCCAGCATTTT.

The chain joins TRBV7-8 to TRBJ2-7; no reliable D call. CDR1 is SGHVS and CDR2 is FQNEAQ in the germline V gene. The CDR3 is made up of 13 amino acids. Trimming cost V 3 bases and J 2 bases, with 8 bases left between them. CDR3 sequence reads: CASSLADTYEQYF. In nucleotides, the CDR3 is TGTGCCAGCAGCTTGGCAGACACCTACGAGCAGTACTTC. The full variable domain, with the rest looked up from reference TRBV7-8 and TRBJ2-7, is GAGVSQSPRYKVAKRGQDVALRCDPISGHVSLFWYQQALGQGPEFLTYFQNEAQLDKSGLPSDRFFAERPEGSVSTLKIQRTQQEDSAVYLCASSLADTYEQYFGPGTRLTVT.

V usage is TRBV19 and J usage is TRBJ2-2; 9 nucleotides line up with TRBD2. The CDR3 extends over 16 amino acids. Germline CDR1 reads LNHDA; CDR2 reads SQIVND (reference sequence). After removal of 3 bases from V and 7 bases from J, the junction contained 9 bases not matched to a gene. The chain's CDR3 is CASSITAGGIDGELFF. The DNA for the CDR3 is TGTGCCAGTAGTATTACAGCGGGGGGTATCGACGGGGAGCTGTTTTTT.

This CDR3 is CASSPIGGAYYGYTF. In DNA, the CDR3 is TGTGCCAGCAGCCCAATAGGGGGCGCCTACTATGGCTACACCTTC. The V and J genes are TRBV4-2 and TRBJ1-2, with 7 bases that match TRBD1. Per the germline V gene, CDR1 is LGHNA and CDR2 is YNFKEQ. The length of the CDR3 is 15 residues. After removal of 4 bases from V and 3 bases from J, the junction contained 8 bases not matched to a gene.

This clone came up a few times. The V and J genes are TRBV27 and TRBJ1-2; D unresolved. The V end lost 5 bases, the J end lost 4 bases, and 26 bases lay between the germline ends. The CDR3 length is 18 residues. Germline CDR1 and CDR2: MNHEY and SMNVEV (reference sequence). The CDR3 sequence is CASSQQEDTFYPFYGYTF. The CDR3 DNA reads as TGTGCCAGCAGTCAGCAAGAAGACACTTTCTATCCCTTCTATGGCTACACCTTC.

The chain couples TRBV7-2 to TRBJ2-7, with D possibly being TRBD1 (5 bases). The germline CDR1 and CDR2 sequences are SGHTA and FQGNSA. With 0 bases removed from V and 2 bases from J, the gap between germline ends came to 8 bases. This CDR3 spans 14 amino acids. CDR3: CASSLARAAYEQYF. The CDR3 bases are TGTGCCAGCAGCTTAGCCAGGGCAGCCTACGAGCAGTACTTC.

This clone was observed once. This chain joins TRBV5-1 and TRBJ2-1, with 13 bases identical to TRBD2. With V trimmed by 1 base and J by 6 bases, 1 base remained unmatched. The germline CDR1 and CDR2 sequences are SGHRS and YFSETQ. The CDR3 extends over 15 amino acids. Here the CDR3 DNA reads TGCGCCAGCAGCTTGACTAGCGGGGGGGTCAATGAGCAGTTCTTC. It specifies CASSLTSGGVNEQFF.

Comment on this clone: Germline and junction disagree at one end, which may indicate a read error. The chain carries TRBV15 and TRBJ1-2; 7 bases are shared with TRBD1. CDR1 and CDR2 (germline): LNHNV, YYDKDF (reference sequence). There are 14 residues in the CDR3. The CDR3 here is CATSRDRALYGYTF. CDR3 bases: TGTGCCACCAGCCGAGACAGGGCCCTCTATGGCTACACCTTC.

The chain has TRBV19 and TRBJ1-1, with 7 positions matching TRBD1. Trimming removed 9 bases from V and 0 bases from J; junction bases left unmatched: 13. The CDR3 totals 16 residues. Germline CDR1 LNHDA, CDR2 SQIVND (reference sequence). The CDR3 sequence: CASRRVGQTMNTEAFF. CDR3 DNA sequence: TGTGCCAGCAGAAGAGTGGGACAGACGATGAACACTGAAGCTTTCTTT.

This sequence joins TRBV29-1 and TRBJ2-1, with a possible D match to TRBD2 (5 bases). The CDR3 has 11 amino acids. V dropped 6 bases and J dropped 9 bases, with 12 bases sitting between them. Germline assignment: CDR1 SQVTM and CDR2 ANQGSEA. The CDR3 sequence: CSVPSGSEQFF. For the CDR3, the DNA is TGCAGCGTCCCCTCGGGGAGTGAGCAGTTCTTC.

V usage is TRBV13 and J usage is TRBJ2-5; tentative D call: TRBD1 (7 bases). Looked up from germline, CDR1 is PRHDT and CDR2 is FYEKMQ (reference sequence). The CDR3 covers 14 residues. With 4 bases removed from V and 2 bases from J, the gap between germline ends came to 11 bases. Here the CDR3 DNA reads TGTGCCAGCAGCTCTCAGGGGGGACAAGAGACCCAGTACTTC. This translates into CASSSQGGQETQYF.

The rearrangement uses TRBV6-2 or TRBV6-3 and TRBJ2-1; the match to TRBD2 covers 8 bases. The CDR3 is made up of 15 amino acids. Germline-derived CDR1 and CDR2 are MNHEY and SVGEGT. V shed 5 bases and J 4 bases; nucleotides not matched to a gene: 7. CDR3 protein: CASSLPGLGYNEQFF. In nucleotides, the CDR3 is TGTGCCAGCAGTCTCCCGGGACTAGGTTACAATGAGCAGTTCTTC.

V gene TRBV5-1 combines with J gene TRBJ2-3, with D hard to call. Looked up from germline, CDR1 is SGHRS and CDR2 is YFSETQ. This CDR3 is 14 amino acids long. V was trimmed by 4 bases and J by 0 bases, leaving 9 bases between them. CDR3 in amino acids: CASSESASTDTQYF. CDR3 bases: TGCGCCAGCAGCGAAAGCGCGAGCACAGATACGCAGTATTTT.

V gene TRBV9 combines with J gene TRBJ1-1; TRBD1 matches 8 bases. The CDR3 is made up of 15 amino acids. The junction had 9 bases not matched to a gene; V was cut back by 3 bases and J by 5 bases. Per germline, CDR1 SGDLS and CDR2 YYNGEE. Here the CDR3 DNA reads TGTGCCAGCAGCGCGCCCGGGACAGGTATTACTGAAGCTTTCTTT. This encodes CASSAPGTGITEAFF.